Below, 6 T cell receptor beta chains from the same sample are listed, as sequenced in a study of post-analysis software for immune sequencing data. These receptors have no known antigen. Prepared TCR beta cDNA libraries contained unique molecular identifiers. TCRdb re-called the PCR reads with MiXCR, one entry per CDR3 protein. The data hold about 540,000 distinct CDR3 sequences, with approximately 34% observed a single time. Study results and limitations: Patients had higher frequencies than controls of about five TRBV segments, including TRBV5-6, TRBV5-1 and TRBV20-1.

What was sequenced was blood. All receptors derive from a girl aged 2 to 17 with multiple sclerosis.

V usage is TRBV6-1 and J usage is TRBJ2-7, with D perhaps matching TRBD1 (6 bases). The V and J ends lost 0 bases and 2 bases respectively, with 11 bases between them. There are 15 residues in the CDR3. Germline lookup yields CDR1 MNHNS and CDR2 SASEGT. In DNA form, the CDR3 reads TGTGCCAGCAGTGAAGCTTTACAGGGCCCCTACGAGCAGTACTTC. Translated, it gives CASSEALQGPYEQYF.

CDR3 DNA: TGCGCCAGCAGCTTGGCAGATCAGGATGGCTACACCTTC. This codes for CASSLADQDGYTF. V is TRBV5-1 and J is TRBJ1-2; D not resolved. The CDR3 is made up of 13 amino acids. V lost 0 bases and J lost 6, with 9 bases in between. Germline CDR1 reads SGHRS; CDR2 reads YFSETQ.

This chain links TRBV7-6 with TRBJ2-7, with 13 bases that match TRBD2. Looked up from germline, CDR1 is SGHVS and CDR2 is FNYEAQ. The CDR3 contains 17 residues. V was pared by 1 base and J by 9 bases, with 12 bases of the junction left unmatched. The CDR3 DNA reads TGTGCCAGCAGCTTAGACACGGGACTAGCGGGGTACAATGGGCAGTACTTC. This encodes CASSLDTGLAGYNGQYF.

CDR3 loop: CASSLRTDTTEAFF. CDR3 in DNA: TGTGCCAGCAGCTTACGGACAGACACCACTGAAGCTTTCTTT. V gene TRBV7-9 combines with J gene TRBJ1-1; D perhaps matches TRBD1 (6 bases). The CDR3 runs 14 residues. The V end lost 2 bases, the J end lost 4 bases, and 11 bases lay between the germline ends. The germline V gene encodes CDR1 SEHNR and CDR2 FQNEAQ (reference sequence).

This clonotype was seen a handful of times. The chain recombines TRBV12-3 or TRBV12-4 with TRBJ1-3, with 10 bases fitting TRBD1. The CDR3 is 17 residues long. Unmatched junction bases numbered 7, after V lost 5 bases and J lost 0 bases. CDR3 sequence: CASSSRDRGRSGNTIYF. In DNA form, the CDR3 reads TGTGCCAGCAGTAGCCGGGACAGGGGCCGCTCTGGAAACACCATATATTTT.

This clonotype was seen more than once but under ten times. The genes are TRBV20-1 and TRBJ2-1; D is ambiguous. This CDR3 has 13 amino acids. The V gene's germline CDR1 is DFQATT and CDR2 SNEGSKA (reference sequence). V lost 5 bases and J lost 8, with 16 bases in between. DNA of the CDR3: TGCAGTGCTCCCCGACTCCAGTTGTATGAGCAGTTCTTC. Its translation: CSAPRLQLYEQFF.